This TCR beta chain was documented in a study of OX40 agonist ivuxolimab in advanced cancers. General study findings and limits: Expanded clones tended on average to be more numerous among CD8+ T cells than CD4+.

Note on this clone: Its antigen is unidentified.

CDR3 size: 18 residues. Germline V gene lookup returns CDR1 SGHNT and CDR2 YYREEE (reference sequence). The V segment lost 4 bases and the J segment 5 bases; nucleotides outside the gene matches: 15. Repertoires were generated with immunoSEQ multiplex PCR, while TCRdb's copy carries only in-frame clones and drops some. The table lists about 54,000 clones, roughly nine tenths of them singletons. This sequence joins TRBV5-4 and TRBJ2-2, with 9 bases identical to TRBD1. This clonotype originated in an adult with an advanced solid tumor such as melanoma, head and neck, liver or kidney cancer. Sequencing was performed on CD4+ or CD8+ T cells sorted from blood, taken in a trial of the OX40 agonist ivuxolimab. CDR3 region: CASSQVGDRDIRTGELFF. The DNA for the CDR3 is TGTGCCAGCAGCCAAGTGGGGGACAGGGACATTCGGACCGGGGAGCTGTTTTTT.